This T cell receptor beta chain was documented in a study of OX40 agonist ivuxolimab in advanced cancers. Germline assignment: CDR1 SNHLY and CDR2 FYNNEI. V was shortened by 7 bases and J by 5 bases, with 11 bases between the two germline ends. The CDR3 is made up of 13 amino acids. Assay: immunoSEQ multiplex PCR; the TCRdb copy retains only in-frame clones and omits some. The sample contains approximately 100,000 clones, 90% of which appear only once. This chain links TRBV2 with TRBJ2-2, with D possibly being TRBD2 (6 bases). This receptor was taken from an adult with an advanced solid tumor such as melanoma, head and neck, liver or kidney cancer. The source was CD4+ or CD8+ T cells sorted from blood, collected in a trial of the OX40 agonist ivuxolimab. DNA for the CDR3: TGTGCCAGCATAACGGGAGAAACCGGGGAGCTGTTTTTT. As protein: CASITGETGELFF.